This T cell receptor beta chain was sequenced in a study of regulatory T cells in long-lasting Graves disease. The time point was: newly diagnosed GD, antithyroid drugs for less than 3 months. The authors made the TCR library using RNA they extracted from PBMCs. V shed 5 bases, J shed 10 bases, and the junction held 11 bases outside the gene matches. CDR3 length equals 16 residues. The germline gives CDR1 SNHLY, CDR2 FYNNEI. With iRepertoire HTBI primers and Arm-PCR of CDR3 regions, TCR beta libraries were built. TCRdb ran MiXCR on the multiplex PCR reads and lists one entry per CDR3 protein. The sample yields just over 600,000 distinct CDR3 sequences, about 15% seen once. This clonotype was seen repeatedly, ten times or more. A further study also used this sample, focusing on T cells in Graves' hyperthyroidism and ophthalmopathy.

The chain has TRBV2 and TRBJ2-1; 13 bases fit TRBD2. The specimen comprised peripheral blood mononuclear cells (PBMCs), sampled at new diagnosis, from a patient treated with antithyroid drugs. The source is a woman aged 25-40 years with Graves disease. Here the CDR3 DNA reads TGTGCCAGCAGTCGTCCCGGACTAGCGGGAGTCGTGGAGCAGTTCTTC. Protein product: CASSRPGLAGVVEQFF. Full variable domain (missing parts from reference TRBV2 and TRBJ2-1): EPEVTQTPSHQVTQMGQEVILRCVPISNHLYFYWYRQILGQKVEFLVSFYNNEISEKSEIFDDQFSVERPDGSNFTLKIRSTKLEDSAMYFCASSRPGLAGVVEQFFGPGTRLTVL.